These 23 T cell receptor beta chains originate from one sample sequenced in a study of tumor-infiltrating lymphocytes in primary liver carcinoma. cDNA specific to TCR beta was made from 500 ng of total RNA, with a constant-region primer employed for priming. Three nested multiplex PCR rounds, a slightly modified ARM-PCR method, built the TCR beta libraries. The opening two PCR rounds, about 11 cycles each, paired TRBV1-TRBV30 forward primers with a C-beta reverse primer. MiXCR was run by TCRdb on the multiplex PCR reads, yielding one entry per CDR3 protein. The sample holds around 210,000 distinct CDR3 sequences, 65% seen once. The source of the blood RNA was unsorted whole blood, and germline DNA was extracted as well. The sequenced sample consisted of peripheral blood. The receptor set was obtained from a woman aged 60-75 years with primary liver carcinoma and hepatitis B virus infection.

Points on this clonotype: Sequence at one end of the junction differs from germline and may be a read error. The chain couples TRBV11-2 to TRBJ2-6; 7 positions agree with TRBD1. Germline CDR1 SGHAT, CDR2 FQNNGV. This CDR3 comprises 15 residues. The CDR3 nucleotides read TGTGCCAGCACCTTAGGGGGCGCAGGGGCCAACATCCTGACTTTC. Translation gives CASTLGGAGANILTF. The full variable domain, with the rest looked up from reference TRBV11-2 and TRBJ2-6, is EAGVAQSPRYKIIEKRQSVAFWCNPISGHATLYWYQQILGQGPKLLIQFQNNGVVDDSQLPKDRFSAERLKGVDSTLKIQPAKLEDSAVYLCASTLGGAGANILTFGAGSRLTVL.

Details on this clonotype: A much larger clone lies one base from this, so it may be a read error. CDR3 nucleotide sequence: TGTGCCAGCAGTTACATTGGCAGGCTGTGCTCCTACAATGAGCAGTTCTTC. It yields the protein CASSYIGRLCSYNEQFF. The chain employs TRBV6-2 or TRBV6-3 and TRBJ2-1, with D hard to call. CDR1 and CDR2 from the germline V gene are MNHEY and SVGEGT. V was clipped by 2 bases and J by 0 bases, with 14 bases between them. The CDR3 is 17 amino acids.

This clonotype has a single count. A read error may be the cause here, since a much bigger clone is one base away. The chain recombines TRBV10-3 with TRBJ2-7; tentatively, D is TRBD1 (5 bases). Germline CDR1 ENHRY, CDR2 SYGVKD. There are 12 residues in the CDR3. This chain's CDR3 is CATSGQTYEQYF. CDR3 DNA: TGTGCCACCAGTGGACAAACTTACGAGCAGTACTTC.

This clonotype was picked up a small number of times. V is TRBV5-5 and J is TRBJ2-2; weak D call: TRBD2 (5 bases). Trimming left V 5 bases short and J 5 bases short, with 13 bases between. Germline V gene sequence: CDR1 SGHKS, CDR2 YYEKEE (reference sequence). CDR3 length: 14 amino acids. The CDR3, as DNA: TGTGCCAGCAGAATACTAGAATTGACCGGGGAGCTGTTTTTT. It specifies CASRILELTGELFF.

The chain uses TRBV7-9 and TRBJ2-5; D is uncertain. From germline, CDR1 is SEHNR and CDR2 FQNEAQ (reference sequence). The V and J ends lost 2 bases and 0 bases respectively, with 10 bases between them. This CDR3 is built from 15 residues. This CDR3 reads CASSLYTRNQETQYF. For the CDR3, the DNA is TGTGCCAGCAGCTTATATACACGAAACCAAGAGACCCAGTACTTC.

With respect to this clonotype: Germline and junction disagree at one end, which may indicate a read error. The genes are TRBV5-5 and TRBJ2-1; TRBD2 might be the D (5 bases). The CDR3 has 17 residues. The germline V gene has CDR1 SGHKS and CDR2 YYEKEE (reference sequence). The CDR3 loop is CACSPVLTGGSYNEQFF. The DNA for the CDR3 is TGTGCCTGCAGCCCGGTTTTGACCGGAGGTTCCTACAATGAGCAGTTCTTC.

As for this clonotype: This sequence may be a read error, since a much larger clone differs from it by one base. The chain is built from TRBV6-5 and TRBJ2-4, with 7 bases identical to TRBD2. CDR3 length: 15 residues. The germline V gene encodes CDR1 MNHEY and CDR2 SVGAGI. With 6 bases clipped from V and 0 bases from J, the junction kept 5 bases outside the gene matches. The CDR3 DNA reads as TGTGCCAGCAGCATTCGGGGGGTAGCCAAAAACATTCAGTACTTC. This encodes CASSIRGVAKNIQYF.

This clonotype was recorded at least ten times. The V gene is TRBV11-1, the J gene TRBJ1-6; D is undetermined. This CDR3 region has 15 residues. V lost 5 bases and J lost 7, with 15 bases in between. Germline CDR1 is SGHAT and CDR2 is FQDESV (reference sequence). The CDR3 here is CASSAHGYGNSPLHF. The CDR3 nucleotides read TGTGCCAGCAGCGCCCACGGGTATGGGAATTCACCCCTCCACTTT.

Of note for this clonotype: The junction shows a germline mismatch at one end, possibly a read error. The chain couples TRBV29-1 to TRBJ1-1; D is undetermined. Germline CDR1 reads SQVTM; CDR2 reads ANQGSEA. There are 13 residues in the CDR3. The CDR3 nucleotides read TGCAGCGTTGACAGGACCTCGGGCACTGAAGCTCTCTTT. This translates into CSVDRTSGTEALF.

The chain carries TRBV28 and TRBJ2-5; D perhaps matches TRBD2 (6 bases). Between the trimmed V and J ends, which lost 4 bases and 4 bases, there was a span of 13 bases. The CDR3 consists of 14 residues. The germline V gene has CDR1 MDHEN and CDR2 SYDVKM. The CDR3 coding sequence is TGTGCCAGCAGTTCCCCGTTGGGGGGAGAGACCCAGTACTTC. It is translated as CASSSPLGGETQYF.

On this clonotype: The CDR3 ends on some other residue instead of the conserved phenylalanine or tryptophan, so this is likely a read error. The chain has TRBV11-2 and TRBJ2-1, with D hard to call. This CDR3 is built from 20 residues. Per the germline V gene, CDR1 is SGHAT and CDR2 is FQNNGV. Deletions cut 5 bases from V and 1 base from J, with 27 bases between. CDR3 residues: CASSHPSTVRAQRSYNEQFI. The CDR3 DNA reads TGTGCCAGCAGCCACCCCTCCACCGTCCGGGCCCAGAGATCCTACAATGAGCAGTTCATC.

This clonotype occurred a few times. CDR3 sequence reads: CASSPRSYSNQPQHF. The CDR3 coding sequence is TGTGCCAGCAGTCCCAGGAGTTATAGCAATCAGCCCCAGCATTTT. The V and J genes are TRBV6-1 and TRBJ1-5; D gene uncertain. V lost 5 bases and J lost 0, with 11 bases in between. Germline loops: CDR1 MNHNS, CDR2 SASEGT. CDR3 length: 15 residues.

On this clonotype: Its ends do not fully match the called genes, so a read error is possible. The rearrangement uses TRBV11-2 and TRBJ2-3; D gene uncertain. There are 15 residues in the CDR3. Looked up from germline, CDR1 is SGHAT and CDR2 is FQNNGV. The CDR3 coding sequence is TGTGCCAGCAACTTCGGATTAGGACGCACAGATACGCTGTATTTT. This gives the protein CASNFGLGRTDTLYF. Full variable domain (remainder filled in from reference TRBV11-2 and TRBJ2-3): EAGVAQSPRYKIIEKRQSVAFWCNPISGHATLYWYQQILGQGPKLLIQFQNNGVVDDSQLPKDRFSAERLKGVDSTLKIQPAKLEDSAVYLCASNFGLGRTDTLYFGPGTRLTVL.

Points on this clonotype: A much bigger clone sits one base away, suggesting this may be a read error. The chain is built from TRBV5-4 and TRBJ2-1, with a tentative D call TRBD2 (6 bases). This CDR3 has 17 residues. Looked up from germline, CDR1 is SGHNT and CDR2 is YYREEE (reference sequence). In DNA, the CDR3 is TGTGCCAACAGCCTCACCCGGGGGTCTGGCTCCTACAATGAGCAGTTCTTC. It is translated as CANSLTRGSGSYNEQFF.

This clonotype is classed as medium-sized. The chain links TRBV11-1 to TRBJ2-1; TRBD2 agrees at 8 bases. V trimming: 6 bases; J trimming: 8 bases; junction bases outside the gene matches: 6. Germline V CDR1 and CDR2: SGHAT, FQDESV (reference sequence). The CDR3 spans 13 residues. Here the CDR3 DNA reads TGTGCCAGCAGGTTGACTAGCGCGGATGAGCAGTTCTTC. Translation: CASRLTSADEQFF. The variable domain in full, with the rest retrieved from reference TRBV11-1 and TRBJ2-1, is EAEVAQSPRYKITEKSQAVAFWCDPISGHATLYWYRQILGQGPELLVQFQDESVVDDSQLPKDRFSAERLKGVDSTLKIQPAELGDSAMYLCASRLTSADEQFFGPGTRLTVL.

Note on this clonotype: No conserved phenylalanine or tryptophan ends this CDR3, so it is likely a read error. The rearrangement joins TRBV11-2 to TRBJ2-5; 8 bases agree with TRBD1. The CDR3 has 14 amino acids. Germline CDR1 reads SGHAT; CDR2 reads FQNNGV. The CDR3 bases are TGTGCCAGCAGCTTCCCAGGGGGCCGAGAGATCCAGTACCTC. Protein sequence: CASSFPGGREIQYL.

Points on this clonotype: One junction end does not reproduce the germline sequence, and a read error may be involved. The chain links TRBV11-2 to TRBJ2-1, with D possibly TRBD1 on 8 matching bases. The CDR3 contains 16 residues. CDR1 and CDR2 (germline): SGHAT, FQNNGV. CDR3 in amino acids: CTSSQGAGAPYNEQFF. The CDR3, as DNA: TGTACCAGTAGCCAGGGGGCGGGAGCCCCCTACAATGAGCAGTTCTTC.

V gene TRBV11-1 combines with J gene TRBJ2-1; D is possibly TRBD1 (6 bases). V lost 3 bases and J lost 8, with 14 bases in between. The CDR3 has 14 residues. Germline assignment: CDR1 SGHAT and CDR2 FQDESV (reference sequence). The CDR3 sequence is CASSFYGTSYEQFF. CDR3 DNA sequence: TGTGCCAGCAGCTTTTACGGGACATCCTATGAGCAGTTCTTC.

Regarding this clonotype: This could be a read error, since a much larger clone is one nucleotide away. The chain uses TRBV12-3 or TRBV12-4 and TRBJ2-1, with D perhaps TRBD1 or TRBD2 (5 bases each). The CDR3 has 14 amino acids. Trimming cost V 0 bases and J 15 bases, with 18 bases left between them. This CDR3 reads CASSLAGEGPRGFF. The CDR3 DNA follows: TGTGCCAGCAGTTTAGCGGGAGAAGGCCCGAGGGGGTTCTTC.

In nucleotides, the CDR3 is TGTGCCAGCAGCATTAAGCAGAGCTCCTACAATGAGCAGTTCTTC. Translation gives CASSIKQSSYNEQFF. V is TRBV5-4 and J is TRBJ2-1; D uncertain. In germline, CDR1 is SGHNT, CDR2 YYREEE (reference sequence). The ends were cut back, 4 bases at V and 0 bases at J, with 11 bases in the middle. This CDR3 comprises 15 residues.

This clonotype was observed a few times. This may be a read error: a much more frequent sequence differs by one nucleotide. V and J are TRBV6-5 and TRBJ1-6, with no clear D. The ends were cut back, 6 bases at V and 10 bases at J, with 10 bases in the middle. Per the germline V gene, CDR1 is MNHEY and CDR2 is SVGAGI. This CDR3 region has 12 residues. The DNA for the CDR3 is TGTGCCAGCAGACTGGACTCATCACCCCTCCACTTT. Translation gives CASRLDSSPLHF.

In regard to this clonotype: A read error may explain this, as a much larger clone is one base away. In DNA form, the CDR3 reads TGTGCCAGCAGTGAAAAAGGACTAGCGGGAGCCAATGGGCAGTTCTTC. Residues: CASSEKGLAGANGQFF. The gene calls are TRBV6-4 and TRBJ2-1, with 13 bases fitting TRBD2. This CDR3 is 16 amino acids long. Germline V gene lookup returns CDR1 MRHNA and CDR2 SNTAGT.

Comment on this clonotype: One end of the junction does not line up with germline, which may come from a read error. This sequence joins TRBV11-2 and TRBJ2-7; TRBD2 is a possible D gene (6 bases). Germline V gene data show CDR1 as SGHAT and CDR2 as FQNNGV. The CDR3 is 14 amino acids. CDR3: CASSLETGLGEQHF. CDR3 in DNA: TGTGCCAGTAGCTTAGAAACGGGACTTGGAGAGCAGCACTTC.